This TCR beta chain was retrieved from a study of blood T cell repertoires in COVID-19. Some clones are missing from TCRdb's copy, which holds only in-frame ones; the method was immunoSEQ multiplex PCR. This table holds around 120,000 clones, approximately 90% found once. Germline V gene sequence: CDR1 MDHEN, CDR2 SYDVKM. The CDR3 covers 15 residues. Trimming took off 7 bases at V and 0 bases at J, with 14 bases between the two ends. The sequence was collected from a woman of 80 years or more with acute or convalescent COVID-19. The specimen sequenced was peripheral blood. V and J are TRBV28 and TRBJ2-3; D not resolved. The CDR3 nucleotides read TGTGCCAGCAACACTCCAGGATCTAGCACAGATACGCAGTATTTT. Translation: CASNTPGSSTDTQYF.